This T cell receptor (beta chain) stems from a study of patients and donors after allogeneic stem cell transplantation. This clonotype was seen more than once but under ten times. Using its own MiXCR run on the RT-PCR reads, TCRdb lists one record per CDR3 protein. The sample includes some 960,000 distinct CDR3 sequences, roughly 18% seen only once; the top ten take 6%. The CDR3 runs to 15 residues. Germline loops: CDR1 SGHTA, CDR2 FQGNSA. The J segment lost 7 bases and the V segment lost 5 bases, leaving 8 bases of the junction unmatched. This receptor was obtained from a human donor who was either an allogeneic HSCT recipient or a stem cell or donor lymphocyte infusion donor (not recorded which). It is not recorded whose cells these are; they may come from a transplant donor. The source material was blood, either unsorted or a sorted T cell fraction (not recorded which). The chain uses TRBV7-2 and TRBJ1-6; 7 positions agree with TRBD1. The CDR3 reads CASSHAPRGNSPLHF. For the CDR3, the DNA is TGTGCCAGCAGCCATGCCCCCAGGGGGAATTCACCCCTCCACTTT.